A single sample gave rise to the 16 T cell receptor beta chains below, sequenced in a study of shared clonotypes between healthy human individuals. Here immunoSEQ multiplex PCR was the method, and the copy in TCRdb shows in-frame clones only, minus some. The repertoire holds some 800,000 clones, with more than 85% as singletons. Terminally differentiated effector memory CD45RA+ cells were excluded by CCR7 positive selection of CD45RO-negative cells. Material for sequencing was naive CD8+ T cells sorted from blood. Receptors were obtained from a man aged 25-45 years in good health.

The chain couples TRBV27 to TRBJ2-1, with 8 bases fitting TRBD2. The CDR3 is 17 residues long. J gave up 7 bases and V 2 bases, and 13 bases lay outside the gene matches. In germline, CDR1 is MNHEY, CDR2 SMNVEV (reference sequence). As DNA, the CDR3 is TGTGCCAGCAGTTTAATAGTCGGAGCGGGAGCGGGGAATGAGCAGTTCTTC. Encoded protein: CASSLIVGAGAGNEQFF.

This chain connects TRBV30 to TRBJ2-3; D not resolved. The CDR3 has 13 amino acids. From germline, CDR1 is GTSNPN and CDR2 SVGIG (reference sequence). V shed 2 bases and J shed 0 bases, with 6 bases lying between them. The CDR3 spells CAWSQDSTDTQYF. The CDR3 coding sequence is TGTGCCTGGAGTCAGGACAGCACAGATACGCAGTATTTT. The full variable domain, rest sourced from reference TRBV30 and TRBJ2-3, is SQTIHQWPATLVQPVGSPLSLECTVEGTSNPNLYWYRQAAGRGLQLLFYSVGIGQISSEVPQNLSASRPQDRQFILSSKKLLLSDSGFYLCAWSQDSTDTQYFGPGTRLTVL.

Comments on this clone: The sample has other DNA sequences that encode this CDR3 too. This chain links TRBV27 with TRBJ2-7; D perhaps matches TRBD1 (5 bases). Germline CDR1 reads MNHEY; CDR2 reads SMNVEV (reference sequence). This CDR3 region has 13 residues. V lost 0 bases and J lost 5, with 8 bases in between. CDR3 DNA: TGTGCCAGCAGTTTATCCAGGGTGGACGAGCAGTACTTC. It codes for CASSLSRVDEQYF.

The J gene is TRBJ2-1, the V gene TRBV10-1; 7 nucleotides align to TRBD2. The V gene's germline CDR1 is WNHNN and CDR2 SYGVQD (reference sequence). CDR3 length: 14 residues. Trimming cost V 5 bases and J 7 bases; bases outside gene matches: 8. CDR3 region: CASSPRTSWNEQFF. CDR3 nucleotide sequence: TGCGCCAGCAGTCCCAGGACTAGTTGGAATGAGCAGTTCTTC.

This chain joins TRBV9 and TRBJ2-1; 9 bases match TRBD2. V was pared by 0 bases and J by 3 bases, with 7 bases of the junction left unmatched. CDR1 and CDR2 (germline): SGDLS, YYNGEE. This CDR3 has 17 residues. The CDR3: CASSVGLAGARYNEQFF. As DNA, the CDR3 is TGTGCCAGCAGCGTAGGGTTAGCGGGAGCGCGCTACAATGAGCAGTTCTTC.

This clone has just one count. This chain connects TRBV19 to TRBJ2-1; D is unclear. The V end lost 5 bases, the J end lost 1 base, and 6 bases lay between the germline ends. This CDR3 has 13 amino acids. Germline assignment: CDR1 LNHDA and CDR2 SQIVND (reference sequence). CDR3 sequence (DNA): TGTGCCAGTAGTGTGGGTTCCTACAATGAGCAGTTCTTC. Its translation: CASSVGSYNEQFF.

A remark on this clone: The sample has other DNA sequences that encode this CDR3 too. The rearrangement links TRBV9 to TRBJ2-7; TRBD1 agrees at 11 bases. J lost 4 bases, V lost 2 bases, and 2 bases had no gene match. Germline-derived CDR1 and CDR2 are SGDLS and YYNGEE. The CDR3 has 14 residues. CDR3 sequence: CASSVGQGAYEQYF. CDR3 nucleotide sequence: TGTGCCAGCAGCGTCGGACAGGGGGCTTACGAGCAGTACTTC. The whole variable domain, filled in from reference TRBV9 and TRBJ2-7, reads DSGVTQTPKHLITATGQRVTLRCSPRSGDLSVYWYQQSLDQGLQFLIQYYNGEERAKGNILERFSAQQFPDLHSELNLSSLELGDSALYFCASSVGQGAYEQYFGPGTRLTVT.

The V gene is TRBV5-1, the J gene TRBJ2-3, with 10 nucleotides matching TRBD2. CDR1 and CDR2 from the germline V gene are SGHRS and YFSETQ. CDR3 length: 14 residues. After removal of 3 bases from V and 5 bases from J, the junction contained 3 bases not matched to a gene. In nucleotides, the CDR3 is TGCGCCAGCAGCTCCCCTAGCGGGAGAGATACGCAGTATTTT. Its protein product is CASSSPSGRDTQYF.

The J gene is TRBJ1-5, the V gene TRBV29-1; D is unresolved. CDR1 and CDR2 (germline): SQVTM, ANQGSEA. CDR3 length equals 13 residues. V dropped 8 bases and J dropped 4 bases, with 15 bases sitting between them. The CDR3 loop reads CSLWTVRNQPQHF. Written as DNA, the CDR3 is TGCAGCCTCTGGACGGTTCGTAATCAGCCCCAGCATTTT.

This chain joins TRBV27 and TRBJ2-1, with D hard to call. Germline V gene sequence: CDR1 MNHEY, CDR2 SMNVEV (reference sequence). The CDR3 is 10 amino acids. Trimming removed 9 bases from V and 9 bases from J, with 9 bases in between. CDR3: CASGPSEQFF. The DNA of the CDR3 is TGTGCCAGTGGACCGAGTGAGCAGTTCTTC.

On this clone: The sample holds other DNA sequences that translate to the same CDR3. J is TRBJ2-2 and V is TRBV4-3; D possibly uses TRBD1 or TRBD2 (6 bases each). Trimming removed 0 bases from V and 6 bases from J, with 8 bases in between. The V gene's germline CDR1 is LGHNA and CDR2 YSLEER. The CDR3 runs to 14 residues. In DNA, the CDR3 is TGCGCCAGCAGCCAAGATCGGGGGCCCGGGGAGCTGTTTTTT. Its protein is CASSQDRGPGELFF.

This clone has only a few counts. This chain links TRBV6-5 with TRBJ1-2, with D uncertain. Looked up from germline, CDR1 is MNHEY and CDR2 is SVGAGI. V was pared by 6 bases and J by 8 bases, with 16 bases between. The CDR3 runs 13 residues. The CDR3 sequence is CASRWRGRYGYTF. As DNA, the CDR3 is TGTGCCAGCAGATGGCGGGGAAGATACGGCTACACCTTC.

This rearrangement joins TRBV5-5 to TRBJ1-2; D unclear. Trimming cost V 2 bases and J 0 bases, with 14 bases left between them. CDR3 length: 16 residues. The germline gives CDR1 SGHKS, CDR2 YYEKEE (reference sequence). CDR3 in amino acids: CASSLTSRSPNYGYTF. CDR3 DNA: TGTGCCAGCAGCTTAACGAGCCGGTCCCCTAACTATGGCTACACCTTC.

The chain couples TRBV7-5 to TRBJ2-6; whether TRBD2, the table's D call, matches the DNA was not checked. TRBV7-5 constitutes a pseudogene. The CDR3 is 18 amino acids. CDR3 sequence reads: CVRSRRGAESPGANVLTF. In DNA form, the CDR3 reads TGTGTCAGAAGCCGACGCGGGGCTGAATCCCCTGGGGCCAACGTCCTGACTTTC.

V gene TRBV27 combines with J gene TRBJ2-7; 10 bases are shared with TRBD2. The CDR3 runs 15 residues. The ends lost 6 bases at V and 4 bases at J; junction bases unmatched: 9. Germline CDR1 is MNHEY and CDR2 is SMNVEV (reference sequence). This CDR3 reads CASSPRGTSAYEQYF. The CDR3 nucleotides read TGTGCCAGCAGCCCCCGGGGGACTAGCGCTTACGAGCAGTACTTC.

The rearrangement joins TRBV25-1 to TRBJ2-2; D is perhaps TRBD1 (6 bases). The CDR3 extends over 16 amino acids. V dropped 3 bases and J dropped 0 bases, with 11 bases sitting between them. Germline CDR1 and CDR2: MGHDK and SYGVNS. CDR3 nucleotides: TGTGCCAGCAGTGAGGTACAGGGAGCGAACACCGGGGAGCTGTTTTTT. It encodes CASSEVQGANTGELFF.